Below are 18 T cell receptor beta chains sequenced from a single sample in a study of blood T cell repertoires in COVID-19. The method was immunoSEQ multiplex PCR; TCRdb's version includes in-frame clones alone and lacks a portion of them. The data contain 100,000 to 150,000 clones, 70% to 75% of them singletons. Material: peripheral blood. These receptors all stem from a man aged 55 to 70 with acute or convalescent COVID-19.

The rearrangement links TRBV19 to TRBJ2-3; tentatively, D is TRBD1 (6 bases). The V end lost 5 bases, the J end lost 0 bases, and 9 bases lay between the germline ends. Germline CDR1 reads LNHDA; CDR2 reads SQIVND (reference sequence). The CDR3 length is 14 residues. The CDR3 region has the DNA TGTGCCAGTAGTGCCGGACAGAGCACAGATACGCAGTATTTT. This sequence encodes CASSAGQSTDTQYF.

In this sample, this clone turned up a few times. V gene TRBV27 combines with J gene TRBJ1-6; a weak D match, TRBD1 (6 bases). V was shortened by 4 bases and J by 5 bases, with 9 bases between the two germline ends. In germline, CDR1 is MNHEY, CDR2 SMNVEV (reference sequence). The CDR3 covers 14 residues. The CDR3 spells CASSSQGNNSPLHF. DNA of the CDR3: TGTGCCAGCAGTTCGCAGGGGAATAATTCACCCCTCCACTTT.

The chain has TRBV5-6 and TRBJ2-1; D is possibly TRBD2 (5 bases). With 2 bases removed from V and 6 bases from J, the gap between germline ends came to 12 bases. Germline V gives CDR1 SGHDT, CDR2 YYEEEE. The CDR3 runs 14 residues. The CDR3: CASSFSGSSNEQFF. CDR3 in DNA: TGTGCCAGCAGCTTCTCGGGAAGCAGCAATGAGCAGTTCTTC.

The rearrangement links TRBV15 to TRBJ1-2; no clear D. In germline, CDR1 is LNHNV, CDR2 YYDKDF (reference sequence). CDR3 length: 14 residues. Deletions cut 1 base from V and 3 bases from J, with 9 bases between. CDR3 nucleotide sequence: TGTGCCACCAGCAGAGCGCGGGCAGACTATGGCTACACCTTC. Its translation: CATSRARADYGYTF.

The V gene is TRBV2, the J gene TRBJ1-4; possible D gene TRBD1, 6 bases. This CDR3 is built from 11 residues. V lost 7 bases and J lost 8, with 8 bases in between. Per germline, CDR1 SNHLY and CDR2 FYNNEI. CDR3 sequence reads: CASKGGEKLFF. The CDR3, as DNA: TGTGCCAGCAAAGGGGGAGAAAAACTGTTTTTT. The variable domain in full, completed from reference TRBV2 and TRBJ1-4, reads EPEVTQTPSHQVTQMGQEVILRCVPISNHLYFYWYRQILGQKVEFLVSFYNNEISEKSEIFDDQFSVERPDGSNFTLKIRSTKLEDSAMYFCASKGGEKLFFGSGTQLSVL.

The genes are TRBV19 and TRBJ1-3, with 10 bases aligning to TRBD1. CDR3 size: 16 residues. The V and J ends lost 7 bases and 2 bases, in that order; junction bases with no gene match: 8. Germline V CDR1 and CDR2: LNHDA, SQIVND (reference sequence). DNA for the CDR3: TGTGCCAGTACCTCCGACAGGGGGCAAGCTGGAAACACCATATATTTT. Translated: CASTSDRGQAGNTIYF.

The rearrangement links TRBV27 to TRBJ1-1, with D unclear. The CDR3 loop spans 12 amino acids. CDR1 and CDR2 (germline): MNHEY, SMNVEV (reference sequence). V was clipped by 8 bases and J by 1 base, with 8 bases between them. The CDR3 DNA is TGTGCCAGCCAAACAGAGAACACTGAAGCTTTCTTT. This encodes CASQTENTEAFF.

J is TRBJ2-1 and V is TRBV25-1, with TRBD1 matching over 10 bases. Germline values: CDR1 MGHDK, CDR2 SYGVNS. CDR3 length: 15 amino acids. The V and J ends lost 3 bases and 8 bases, in that order; junction bases with no gene match: 7. For the CDR3, the DNA is TGTGCCAGCAGTGAGGGTGGGACAGGGGAGCATGAGCAGTTCTTC. Its translation: CASSEGGTGEHEQFF. Full variable domain (missing parts from reference TRBV25-1 and TRBJ2-1): EADIYQTPRYLVIGTGKKITLECSQTMGHDKMYWYQQDPGMELHLIHYSYGVNSTEKGDLSSESTVSRIRTEHFPLTLESARPSHTSQYLCASSEGGTGEHEQFFGPGTRLTVL.

The chain couples TRBV2 to TRBJ1-2; 7 positions agree with TRBD1. This CDR3 has 17 amino acids. Germline assignment: CDR1 SNHLY and CDR2 FYNNEI. J gave up 4 bases and V 3 bases, and 14 bases lay outside the gene matches. The CDR3 reads CASSESGQSPLSYGYTF. The CDR3, as DNA: TGTGCCAGCAGTGAGTCGGGACAGTCTCCTCTCAGCTATGGCTACACCTTC.

This chain's CDR3 is CASSFGRGTVEQYF. The CDR3, as DNA: TGTGCCAGCAGTTTCGGGCGGGGGACCGTCGAGCAGTACTTC. The chain uses TRBV27 and TRBJ2-7, with 7 nucleotides matching TRBD2. This CDR3 region has 14 residues. CDR1 and CDR2 (germline): MNHEY, SMNVEV (reference sequence). With 3 bases clipped from V and 6 bases from J, the junction kept 8 bases outside the gene matches.

This clone occurred a few times. The gene calls are TRBV10-3 and TRBJ2-3; TRBD1 might be the D (6 bases). V lost 2 bases and J 4 bases, leaving 10 bases between the germline ends. Germline V gene lookup returns CDR1 ENHRY and CDR2 SYGVKD. The CDR3 covers 14 residues. CDR3 in amino acids: CAISEATGPDTQYF. The CDR3 DNA is TGTGCCATCAGTGAGGCCACAGGGCCAGATACGCAGTATTTT.

Concerning this clone itself: Because it lacks the conserved phenylalanine or tryptophan at the end, this CDR3 is likely a read error. This chain uses TRBV11-2 with TRBJ1-2; D unresolved. Deletions cut 8 bases from V and 3 bases from J, with 10 bases between. This CDR3 is built from 12 residues. CDR1 and CDR2 from the germline V gene are SGHAT and FQNNGV. The CDR3 region is CASSTRDYGYTL. DNA of the CDR3: TGTGCCAGCTCGACTCGGGACTATGGCTACACCCTC.

The J gene is TRBJ2-1, the V gene TRBV30, with D perhaps matching TRBD2 (6 bases). Trimming shortened V by 4 bases and J by 5 bases, and 15 bases separated the two germline ends. This CDR3 comprises 14 residues. Germline V gene sequence: CDR1 GTSNPN, CDR2 SVGIG (reference sequence). The CDR3 region has the DNA TGTGCCTGGAATTCCGGGACTGGCCACAATGAGCAGTTCTTC. Its translation: CAWNSGTGHNEQFF.

V is TRBV5-1 and J is TRBJ1-2; 10 positions match TRBD1. In germline, CDR1 is SGHRS, CDR2 YFSETQ. The trim removed 5 bases at V and 8 bases at J, leaving 12 bases unmatched. The CDR3 totals 15 residues. For the CDR3, the DNA is TGCGCCAGCAGTTTTGGAGAGACAGGGGGCAGGGGCTACACCTTC. Amino acids: CASSFGETGGRGYTF.

This clone was seen only a few times. V is TRBV11-3 and J is TRBJ2-1, with 11 bases that match TRBD2. The CDR3 has 15 residues. J was trimmed by 6 bases and V by 1 base; bases with no gene match: 2. Germline V CDR1 and CDR2: SGHNT, YENEEA. The CDR3 DNA reads TGTGCCAGCAGCTTAGGTACTAGCGGGGGCAATGAGCAGTTCTTC. Translating it yields CASSLGTSGGNEQFF.

The gene calls are TRBV15 and TRBJ2-7; 8 bases fit TRBD2. The V and J ends lost 3 bases and 1 base, in that order; junction bases with no gene match: 11. CDR3 length: 17 amino acids. Germline assignment: CDR1 LNHNV and CDR2 YYDKDF (reference sequence). DNA for the CDR3: TGTGCCACCAGCAGTCCAGGCCGCGGGAGGCCTTCCTACGAGCAGTACTTC. Translated: CATSSPGRGRPSYEQYF.

The rearrangement uses TRBV7-8 and TRBJ1-1, with D unresolved. V lost 0 bases to trimming and J lost 2 bases, with 13 bases between them. The CDR3 loop spans 16 amino acids. Per germline, CDR1 SGHVS and CDR2 FQNEAQ. The CDR3 spells CASSLAEAGINTEAFF. CDR3 sequence (DNA): TGTGCCAGCAGCTTAGCGGAGGCAGGCATTAACACTGAAGCTTTCTTT.

This clone was detected only a few times. V gene TRBV11-2 combines with J gene TRBJ1-2; 9 bases agree with TRBD1. V trimming: 5 bases; J trimming: 4 bases; junction bases outside the gene matches: 5. Per germline, CDR1 SGHAT and CDR2 FQNNGV. CDR3 length equals 14 residues. CDR3 in amino acids: CASSRDRVTYGYTF. The DNA for the CDR3 is TGTGCCAGCAGCCGGGACAGGGTTACCTATGGCTACACCTTC.